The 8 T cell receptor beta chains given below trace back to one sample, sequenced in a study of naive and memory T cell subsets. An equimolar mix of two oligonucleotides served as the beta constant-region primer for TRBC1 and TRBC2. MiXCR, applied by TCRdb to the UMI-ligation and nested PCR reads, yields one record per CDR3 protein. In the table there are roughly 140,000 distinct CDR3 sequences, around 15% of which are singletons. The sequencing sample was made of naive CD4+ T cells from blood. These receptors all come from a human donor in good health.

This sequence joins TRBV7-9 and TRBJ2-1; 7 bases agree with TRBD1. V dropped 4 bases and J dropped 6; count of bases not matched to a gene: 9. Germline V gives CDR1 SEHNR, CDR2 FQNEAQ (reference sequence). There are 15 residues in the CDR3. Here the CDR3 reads CASSYRDRKGNEQFF. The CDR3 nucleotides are TGTGCCAGCAGCTACCGGGACAGAAAGGGCAATGAGCAGTTCTTC.

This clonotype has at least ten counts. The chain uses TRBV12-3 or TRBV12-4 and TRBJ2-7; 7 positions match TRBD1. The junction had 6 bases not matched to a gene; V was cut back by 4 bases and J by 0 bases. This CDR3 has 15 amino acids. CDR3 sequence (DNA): TGTGCCAGCAGTTGGGACAGCCTACGCTCCTACGAGCAGTACTTC. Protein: CASSWDSLRSYEQYF.

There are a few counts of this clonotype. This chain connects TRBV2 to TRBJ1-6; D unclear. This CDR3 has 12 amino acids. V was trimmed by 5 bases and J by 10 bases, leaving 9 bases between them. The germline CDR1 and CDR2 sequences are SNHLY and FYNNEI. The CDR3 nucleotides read TGTGCCAGCAGTTGGACTGACTCACCCCTCCACTTT. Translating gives CASSWTDSPLHF.

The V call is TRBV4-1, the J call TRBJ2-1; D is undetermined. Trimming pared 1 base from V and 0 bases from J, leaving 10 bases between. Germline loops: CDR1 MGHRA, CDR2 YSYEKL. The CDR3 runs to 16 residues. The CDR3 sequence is CASSQAAGRSYNEQFF. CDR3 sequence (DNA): TGCGCCAGCAGCCAAGCGGCCGGCCGCTCCTACAATGAGCAGTTCTTC.

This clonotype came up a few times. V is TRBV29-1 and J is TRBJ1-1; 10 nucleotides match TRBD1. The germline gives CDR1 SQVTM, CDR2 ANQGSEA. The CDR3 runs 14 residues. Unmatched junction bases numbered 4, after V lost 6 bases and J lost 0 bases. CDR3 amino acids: CSVGTGVLNTEAFF. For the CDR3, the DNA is TGCAGCGTCGGGACAGGGGTACTGAACACTGAAGCTTTCTTT. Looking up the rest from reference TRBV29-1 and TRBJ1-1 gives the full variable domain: SAVISQKPSRDICQRGTSLTIQCQVDSQVTMMFWYRQQPGQSLTLIATANQGSEATYESGFVIDKFPISRPNLTFSTLTVSNMSPEDSSIYLCSVGTGVLNTEAFFGQGTRLTVV.

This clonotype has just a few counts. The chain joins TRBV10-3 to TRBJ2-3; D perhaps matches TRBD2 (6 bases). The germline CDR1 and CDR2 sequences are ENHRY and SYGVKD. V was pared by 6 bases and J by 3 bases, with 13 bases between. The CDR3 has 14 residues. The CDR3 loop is CAIRGGSKTDTQYF. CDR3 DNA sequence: TGTGCCATCAGAGGAGGGAGCAAGACAGATACGCAGTATTTT.

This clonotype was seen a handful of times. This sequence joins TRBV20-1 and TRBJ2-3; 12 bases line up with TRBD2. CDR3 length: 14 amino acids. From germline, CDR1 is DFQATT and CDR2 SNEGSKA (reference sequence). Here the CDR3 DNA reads TGCAGCCGACTAGCGGGAGTCAGCACAGATACGCAGTATTTT. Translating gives CSRLAGVSTDTQYF.

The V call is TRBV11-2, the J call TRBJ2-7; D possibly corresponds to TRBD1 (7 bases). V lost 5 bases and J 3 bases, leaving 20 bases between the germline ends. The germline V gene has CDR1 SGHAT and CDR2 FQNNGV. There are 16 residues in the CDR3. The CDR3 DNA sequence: TGTGCCAGCAGCAGAGACCAGGGGGGACAGAGCTACGAGCAGTACTTC. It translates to CASSRDQGGQSYEQYF.